The clone carrying this T cell receptor (beta chain) has only a few counts. The target antigen is unknown. This sample is part of a study of cytomegalovirus exposure and HLA in healthy donors. CDR1 and CDR2 (germline): MDHEN, SYDVKM. The CDR3 is 20 residues long. V shed 8 bases, J shed 10 bases, and the junction held 30 bases outside the gene matches. Study-level points and caveats: Apart from CMV serostatus, no immune exposure information was available. In a later analysis, parvovirus B19, influenza, CMV and Epstein-Barr virus appeared linked to several top co-occurrence clusters.

It was with 60 Vbeta and 13 Jbeta primers that the PCR ran. Authors' methods: In a later analysis, the count reached 75 million to 90 million unique TCR beta chains, with approximately 10 million shared. Assay: immunoSEQ multiplex PCR; the TCRdb copy retains only in-frame clones and omits some. The DNA gave D and trimming, while V, J and clone size come from that table. This table has 150,000 to 250,000 clones, 75% to 90% appearing once. This clonotype was obtained from a woman in her 50s in good health and CMV-seropositive. Sequenced: PBMCs. The V call is TRBV28, the J call TRBJ2-3, with TRBD2 identical over 10 bases. The CDR3 DNA is TGTGCCAGCCCCCCCGCGGTGGGTAGCGGGGGGACCCCAGGGAGGGGGTCGCAGTATTTT. Encoded protein: CASPPAVGSGGTPGRGSQYF.